These 9 T cell receptor beta chains were sequenced from one sample in a study of shared clonotypes between healthy human individuals. Only in-frame clones appear in the TCRdb table, and some are missing; sequencing was by immunoSEQ multiplex PCR. The profile covers millions of clones, with roughly 95% appearing a single time and roughly 0.13% taken by the ten largest. The sample consisted of naive CD4+ T cells sorted from blood. Subset reported: CD45RA+ positively selected. These receptors were collected from a man aged 18 to 35 in good health.

The chain is built from TRBV6-5 and TRBJ2-5; the match to TRBD2 covers 7 bases. This CDR3 region has 15 residues. The trim removed 2 bases at V and 6 bases at J, leaving 9 bases unmatched. Germline loops: CDR1 MNHEY, CDR2 SVGAGI. The CDR3 sequence: CASSYGTREVKTQYF. The CDR3 bases are TGTGCCAGCAGTTACGGGACTCGGGAGGTTAAGACCCAGTACTTC.

The J gene is TRBJ2-2, the V gene TRBV5-1, with D perhaps matching TRBD1 (6 bases). V lost 4 bases and J 6 bases, leaving 13 bases between the germline ends. The germline V gene encodes CDR1 SGHRS and CDR2 YFSETQ. The CDR3 totals 14 residues. The CDR3 nucleotides read TGCGCCAGCAGCCCCCTCGGGACATCCGGGGAGCTGTTTTTT. Its translation is CASSPLGTSGELFF.

This clone was counted once. The chain has TRBV28 and TRBJ1-2; unclear D gene. V lost 6 bases to trimming and J lost 3 bases, with 5 bases between them. Germline V CDR1 and CDR2: MDHEN, SYDVKM. This CDR3 comprises 11 residues. The CDR3 nucleotides read TGTGCCAGCAGGGTTGACTATGGCTACACCTTC. It yields the protein CASRVDYGYTF.

This clone was observed a few times. V usage is TRBV21-1 and J usage is TRBJ1-2. TRBV21-1 is a pseudogene. This CDR3 spans 12 amino acids. The CDR3 DNA sequence: TGTGCCACCCAAGGATTTAGACATGGCTACACCTTC. Residues: CATQGFRHGYTF.

The chain uses TRBV18 and TRBJ2-5, with D perhaps TRBD1 (5 bases). The CDR3 is 16 residues long. V gave up 3 bases and J gave up 1 base, with 15 bases separating them. Germline assignment: CDR1 KGHSH and CDR2 LQKENI. This chain's CDR3 is CASSPTTVPLQETQYF. CDR3 in DNA: TGTGCCAGCTCACCCACGACAGTACCTCTCCAAGAGACCCAGTACTTC.

V is TRBV6-6 and J is TRBJ1-4, with D hard to call. V was shortened by 0 bases and J by 2 bases, with 10 bases between the two germline ends. Germline values: CDR1 MNHNY, CDR2 SVGAGI (reference sequence). CDR3 length: 16 residues. The CDR3 DNA reads TGTGCCAGCAGTTACTCGACGGTAGCGACTAATGAAAAACTGTTTTTT. Amino acid sequence: CASSYSTVATNEKLFF.

The genes are TRBV5-1 and TRBJ1-2; D call uncertain. Germline values: CDR1 SGHRS, CDR2 YFSETQ. Deletions cut 0 bases from V and 4 bases from J, with 10 bases between. The CDR3 covers 14 residues. The CDR3 DNA is TGCGCCAGCAGCTTGGAGAACAGCATCTATGGCTACACCTTC. Translation: CASSLENSIYGYTF.

The J gene is TRBJ2-1, the V gene TRBV9; D is uncertain. CDR1 and CDR2 from the germline V gene are SGDLS and YYNGEE. The CDR3 covers 13 residues. V lost 2 bases, J lost 6 bases, and 9 bases lay in between. The chain's CDR3 is CASSVLDTNEQFF. DNA of the CDR3: TGTGCCAGCAGCGTGCTTGACACCAATGAGCAGTTCTTC.

The V call is TRBV6-1, the J call TRBJ1-1; TRBD1 agrees at 7 bases. CDR1 and CDR2 from the germline V gene are MNHNS and SASEGT. The CDR3 is made up of 14 amino acids. The ends lost 5 bases at V and 1 base at J; junction bases unmatched: 4. The CDR3 DNA reads as TGTGCCAGCAGTTTCGACAGGGCGAACACTGAAGCTTTCTTT. Its protein is CASSFDRANTEAFF.